One and the same sample provided the 20 T cell receptor beta chains below, sequenced in a study of T cells in Graves' hyperthyroidism and ophthalmopathy. Researchers took RNA transcripts and amplified the TCR beta CDR3 regions from them. The HTBI set primed first-round TCR CDR3 RT-PCR. From the multiplex PCR reads, TCRdb called clonotypes with MiXCR, one entry per CDR3 protein. The data contain hundreds of thousands of distinct CDR3 sequences, 46% of them singletons. Sequencing used peripheral blood or thyroid tissue (not recorded which). The origin of the receptors is a woman aged 18-35 years with Graves' hyperthyroidism.

This clonotype was counted many times. The chain has TRBV24-1 and TRBJ1-3; D is ambiguous. The CDR3 has 14 residues. Germline lookup yields CDR1 KGHDR and CDR2 SFDVKD. V lost 4 bases to trimming and J lost 0 bases, with 6 bases between them. CDR3 in amino acids: CATSDPGSGNTIYF. CDR3 DNA: TGTGCCACCAGTGACCCAGGCTCTGGAAACACCATATATTTT.

The rearrangement joins TRBV7-9 to TRBJ1-4, with D tentatively TRBD1 (5 bases). Between the trimmed V and J ends, which lost 5 bases and 9 bases, there was a span of 16 bases. This CDR3 is built from 14 residues. Germline loops: CDR1 SEHNR, CDR2 FQNEAQ (reference sequence). The CDR3, as DNA: TGTGCCAGCAGCGCACTTGGGGCAAGGAAAAAACTGTTTTTT. Translation: CASSALGARKKLFF.

This clonotype was found once. The chain uses TRBV10-3 and TRBJ2-7, with 9 bases aligning to TRBD1. Germline V gene data show CDR1 as ENHRY and CDR2 as SYGVKD. Trimming took 10 bases from V and 2 from J; bases not matched to a gene: 15. This CDR3 region has 16 residues. The CDR3 loop is CASTPGQGPRTYEQYF. The CDR3 nucleotides read TGTGCCAGCACCCCGGGACAGGGCCCTCGGACCTACGAGCAGTACTTC.

The chain is built from TRBV29-1 and TRBJ1-2; D is unresolved. The germline gives CDR1 SQVTM, CDR2 ANQGSEA. The CDR3 length is 16 residues. V gave up 4 bases and J gave up 4 bases, with 22 bases separating them. The CDR3 DNA reads as TGCAGCGTTGGAACCCCCCTCGCGGAGGATAGCTATGGCTACACCTTC. Translation: CSVGTPLAEDSYGYTF.

V gene TRBV29-1 combines with J gene TRBJ1-1; 7 bases are shared with TRBD1. With 3 bases clipped from V and 11 bases from J, the junction kept 6 bases outside the gene matches. Germline V gene sequence: CDR1 SQVTM, CDR2 ANQGSEA. The CDR3 is made up of 11 amino acids. The CDR3 DNA reads TGCAGCGTTGAGCGGACAGGTTTCGCTTTCTTT. This encodes CSVERTGFAFF.

Of note for this clonotype: This could be a read error, since a much larger clone is one nucleotide away. The rearrangement uses TRBV10-3 and TRBJ1-1; D ambiguous. The CDR3 sequence is 13 residues long. Trimming removed 10 bases at V and 3 bases at J, with 15 bases between. Per the germline V gene, CDR1 is ENHRY and CDR2 is SYGVKD. The CDR3 DNA reads TGTGCCAGCCGCCACTGGATGGACACTGAAGCTTTCTTT. It codes for CASRHWMDTEAFF.

The chain has TRBV24-1 and TRBJ1-5; D gene unclear. Germline assignment: CDR1 KGHDR and CDR2 SFDVKD. V shed 2 bases and J shed 3 bases, with 7 bases lying between them. There are 14 residues in the CDR3. The DNA for the CDR3 is TGTGCCACCAGTGATTCCCGGACCAATCAGCCCCAGCATTTT. It codes for CATSDSRTNQPQHF.

This clonotype has a count of ten or more. V usage is TRBV29-1 and J usage is TRBJ2-7; 7 bases map to TRBD2. Unmatched junction bases numbered 4, after V lost 0 bases and J lost 2 bases. The CDR3 has 14 amino acids. CDR1 is SQVTM, CDR2 ANQGSEA, per germline. Here the CDR3 DNA reads TGCAGCGTTGAAGACGCTAGCGGAACCTACGAGCAGTACTTC. Its translation: CSVEDASGTYEQYF.

The rearrangement uses TRBV5-1 and TRBJ2-1; D unclear. The CDR3 runs to 12 residues. V lost 4 bases and J 5 bases, leaving 7 bases between the germline ends. Germline V gene lookup returns CDR1 SGHRS and CDR2 YFSETQ. The DNA for the CDR3 is TGCGCCAGCAGCCCAGAACACAATGAGCAGTTCTTC. Translating gives CASSPEHNEQFF.

This clonotype was counted only a few times. The CDR3: CATSRDRARLLREQYF. CDR3 coding DNA: TGTGCCACCAGCAGAGATCGGGCGAGATTGCTACGGGAGCAGTACTTC. The chain has TRBV15 and TRBJ2-7; no clear D. Trimming took 0 bases from V and 7 from J, leaving 19 bases between them. Germline V gives CDR1 LNHNV, CDR2 YYDKDF (reference sequence). This CDR3 is 16 amino acids long.

V gene TRBV7-9 combines with J gene TRBJ1-6; the match to TRBD1 covers 8 bases. V lost 5 bases and J lost 7; bases outside the gene matches: 10. The CDR3 is made up of 16 amino acids. CDR1 SEHNR and CDR2 FQNEAQ come from the germline V gene (reference sequence). The CDR3 sequence: CASSPARGTGNSPLHF. For the CDR3, the DNA is TGTGCCAGCAGCCCTGCTCGGGGGACAGGAAATTCACCCCTCCACTTT.

The chain recombines TRBV10-2 with TRBJ2-7, with 9 bases aligning to TRBD2. V was pared by 0 bases and J by 3 bases, with 6 bases of the junction left unmatched. Germline values: CDR1 WSHSY, CDR2 SAAADI. CDR3 size: 16 residues. CDR3 bases: TGCGCCAGCAGTGAGTCGTTGGGGACTAGCATCTACGAGCAGTACTTC. Translation: CASSESLGTSIYEQYF.

The CDR3, as DNA: TGTGCCAGTTGGACACCGGGCACTGAAGCTTTCTTT. Protein product: CASWTPGTEAFF. The rearrangement joins TRBV10-3 to TRBJ1-1; TRBD1 is a possible D gene (5 bases). V was cut by 10 bases and J by 4 bases, with 13 bases left in between. CDR1 and CDR2 (germline): ENHRY, SYGVKD. This CDR3 comprises 12 residues.

The gene calls are TRBV15 and TRBJ1-2, with a tentative D call TRBD1 (5 bases). The CDR3 spans 13 residues. Germline V gene data show CDR1 as LNHNV and CDR2 as YYDKDF (reference sequence). Trimming left V 0 bases short and J 8 bases short, with 10 bases between. CDR3 sequence: CATSREGVDGYTF. DNA for the CDR3: TGTGCCACCAGCAGAGAGGGGGTAGACGGCTACACCTTC.

The chain employs TRBV29-1 and TRBJ2-5, with unresolved D. V gave up 3 bases and J gave up 4 bases, with 6 bases separating them. This CDR3 has 11 residues. CDR1 and CDR2 from the germline V gene are SQVTM and ANQGSEA. As DNA, the CDR3 is TGCAGCGTTGACGGTCCAGAGACCCAGTACTTC. Its translation: CSVDGPETQYF.

V and J are TRBV9 and TRBJ1-4, with a possible D match to TRBD1 (5 bases). The CDR3 extends over 12 amino acids. Germline CDR1 SGDLS, CDR2 YYNGEE. Trimming stripped 4 bases from V and 8 bases from J, with 9 bases between. The CDR3 is CASSQGAEKLFF. CDR3 in DNA: TGTGCCAGCAGCCAAGGGGCAGAAAAACTGTTTTTT.

This clonotype was detected only a few times. This chain links TRBV6-1 with TRBJ1-2; D is ambiguous. Trimming took 5 bases from V and 4 from J, leaving 8 bases between them. CDR3 length: 12 residues. Germline CDR1 reads MNHNS; CDR2 reads SASEGT. The CDR3 loop is CASSKGSYGYTF. The CDR3 DNA is TGTGCCAGCAGTAAAGGGAGCTATGGCTACACCTTC.

The rearrangement joins TRBV7-2 to TRBJ1-4; D is perhaps TRBD1 (5 bases). Germline-derived CDR1 and CDR2 are SGHTA and FQGNSA. Trimming removed 4 bases from V and 5 bases from J, with 11 bases in between. This CDR3 region has 14 residues. The CDR3 bases are TGTGCCAGCAGCTCCGGGGCTCGGAATGAAAAACTGTTTTTT. Its protein is CASSSGARNEKLFF.

This chain links TRBV7-9 with TRBJ1-4, with 9 bases lining up with TRBD1. The CDR3 sequence is 15 residues long. After removal of 5 bases from V and 5 bases from J, the junction contained 6 bases not matched to a gene. Looked up from germline, CDR1 is SEHNR and CDR2 is FQNEAQ (reference sequence). The CDR3, as DNA: TGTGCCAGCAGCCACCCGGGACAGGGAAATGAAAAACTGTTTTTT. Its translation is CASSHPGQGNEKLFF.

There are a few counts of this clonotype. CDR3 DNA: TGTGCCAGCAGCTTATATGATAGCGGCACCGGGGAGCTGTTTTTT. It encodes CASSLYDSGTGELFF. The chain recombines TRBV7-9 with TRBJ2-2; a possible D gene is TRBD2 (6 bases). This CDR3 has 15 amino acids. The germline V gene encodes CDR1 SEHNR and CDR2 FQNEAQ (reference sequence). V was trimmed by 2 bases and J by 4 bases, leaving 11 bases between them.